In its sample, the clone carrying this T cell receptor beta chain was seen a few times. The target antigen is unknown. This sample is part of a study of T-cell reconstitution after alpha-beta-depleted transplantation in children. Points from the study as a whole: A year post-transplant, T-cell counts and diversity derived mostly from newly produced T cells. Diversity of TCRbeta at day 60 was high in some patients, arising from surviving recipient T cells and thymic progenitors.

Preparing the TCRbeta library involved the use of unique molecular identifiers. TCRdb re-called the PCR reads through MiXCR, storing one row per CDR3 protein. The sample shows 300,000 to 350,000 distinct CDR3 sequences, roughly 21% of them seen only once. This CDR3 region has 14 residues. Germline V gene lookup returns CDR1 MDHEN and CDR2 SYDVKM. The V end was cut by 4 bases, the J end by 10 bases, with 16 bases between. This TCR was sampled from a male patient under 18 who had a stem cell transplant for acute lymphoblastic leukemia, so the T cells may come from the graft donor. V is TRBV28 and J is TRBJ1-4, with a tentative D call TRBD1 (5 bases). The sequencing used PBMCs, mostly from graft donor cells, collected 180 days after TCRalphabeta/CD19-depleted stem cell transplant. The DNA of the CDR3 is TGTGCCAGCAGTTCAGAGACGAGCCAGGGAAAACTGTTTTTT. Its translation: CASSSETSQGKLFF.